This TCR beta chain was recorded in a study of cytomegalovirus exposure and HLA in healthy donors. PCR used 60 Vbeta primers and 13 Jbeta primers. Measured with immunoSEQ multiplex PCR; TCRdb has only the in-frame clones, and not every one. The sample includes 150,000 to 180,000 clones, 60% to 85% of them seen just once. Study-level findings and limits: The only immune exposure information that was available was CMV serostatus.

As concerns this clone: The target antigen is unknown.

V lost 7 bases and J lost 0, with 7 bases in between. CDR3 length: 13 residues. Germline CDR1 reads SNHLY; CDR2 reads FYNNEI. The sequence derives from a woman in her forties in good health and CMV-seronegative. Material for sequencing was PBMCs. The chain joins TRBV2 to TRBJ2-4; tentative D call: TRBD2 (5 bases). The CDR3 nucleotides are TGTGCCAGCATGCGGGTAGCCAAAAACATTCAGTACTTC. Protein product: CASMRVAKNIQYF.